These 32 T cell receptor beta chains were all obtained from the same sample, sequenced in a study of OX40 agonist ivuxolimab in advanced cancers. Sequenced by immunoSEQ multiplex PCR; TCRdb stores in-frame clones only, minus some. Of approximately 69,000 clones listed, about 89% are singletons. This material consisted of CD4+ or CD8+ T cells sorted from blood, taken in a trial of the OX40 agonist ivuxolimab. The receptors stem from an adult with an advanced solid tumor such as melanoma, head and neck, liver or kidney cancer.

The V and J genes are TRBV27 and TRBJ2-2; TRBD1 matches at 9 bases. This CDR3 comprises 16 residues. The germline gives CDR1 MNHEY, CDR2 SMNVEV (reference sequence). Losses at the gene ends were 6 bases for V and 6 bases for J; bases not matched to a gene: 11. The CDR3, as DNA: TGTGCCAGCAGAGAGGGGACAGGGAAAAACGCCGGGGAGCTGTTTTTT. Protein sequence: CASREGTGKNAGELFF.

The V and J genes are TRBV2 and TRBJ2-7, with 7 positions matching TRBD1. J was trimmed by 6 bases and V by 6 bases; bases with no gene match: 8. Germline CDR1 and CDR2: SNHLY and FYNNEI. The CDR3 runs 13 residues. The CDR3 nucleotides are TGTGCCAGCAGCTTTTCGACAGGGACCGAGCAGTACTTC. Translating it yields CASSFSTGTEQYF.

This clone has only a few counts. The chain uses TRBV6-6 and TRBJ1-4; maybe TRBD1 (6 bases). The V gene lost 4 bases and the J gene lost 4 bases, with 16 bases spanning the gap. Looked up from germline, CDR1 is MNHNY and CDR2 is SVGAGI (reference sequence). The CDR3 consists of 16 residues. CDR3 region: CASSSWRGALNEKLFF. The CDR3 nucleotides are TGTGCCAGCAGTTCCTGGAGGGGGGCCCTTAATGAAAAACTGTTTTTT.

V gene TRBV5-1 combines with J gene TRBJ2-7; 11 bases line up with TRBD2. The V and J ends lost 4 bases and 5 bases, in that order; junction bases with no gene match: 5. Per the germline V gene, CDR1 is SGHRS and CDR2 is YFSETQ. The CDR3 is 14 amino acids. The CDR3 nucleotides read TGCGCCAGCAGCCGACAGACTAGCGGGAACGAGCAGTACTTC. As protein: CASSRQTSGNEQYF.

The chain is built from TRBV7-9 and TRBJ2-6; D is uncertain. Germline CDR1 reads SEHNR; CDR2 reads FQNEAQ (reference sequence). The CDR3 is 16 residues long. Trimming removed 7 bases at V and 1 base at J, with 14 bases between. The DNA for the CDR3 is TGTGCCAGCAACCTAGTCTTCGAATCTGGGGCCAACGTCCTGACTTTC. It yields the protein CASNLVFESGANVLTF.

CDR3 nucleotides: TGTGCCAGCAGCCCGCCGGGACAGCAAAACACCATATATTTT. It encodes CASSPPGQQNTIYF. The rearrangement joins TRBV7-9 to TRBJ1-3; the match to TRBD1 covers 7 bases. CDR1 is SEHNR, CDR2 FQNEAQ, per germline (reference sequence). This CDR3 spans 14 amino acids. Trimming cost V 5 bases and J 6 bases; bases outside gene matches: 7.

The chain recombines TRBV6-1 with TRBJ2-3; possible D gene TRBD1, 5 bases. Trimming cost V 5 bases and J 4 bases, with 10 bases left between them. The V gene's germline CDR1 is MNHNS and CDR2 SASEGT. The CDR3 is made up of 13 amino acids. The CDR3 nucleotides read TGTGCCAGCAGTTTCCAACAGGCAGATACGCAGTATTTT. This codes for CASSFQQADTQYF.

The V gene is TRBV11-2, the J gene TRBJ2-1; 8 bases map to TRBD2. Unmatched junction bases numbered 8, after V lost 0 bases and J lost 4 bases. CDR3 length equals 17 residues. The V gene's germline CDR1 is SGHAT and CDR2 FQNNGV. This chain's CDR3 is CASSLDIREGRYNEQFF. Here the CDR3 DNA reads TGTGCCAGCAGCTTAGATATTCGGGAGGGCCGGTACAATGAGCAGTTCTTC. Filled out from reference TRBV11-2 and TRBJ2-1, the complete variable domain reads EAGVAQSPRYKIIEKRQSVAFWCNPISGHATLYWYQQILGQGPKLLIQFQNNGVVDDSQLPKDRFSAERLKGVDSTLKIQPAKLEDSAVYLCASSLDIREGRYNEQFFGPGTRLTVL.

The CDR3 DNA reads TGTGCCAGCAGTGAAACCCAGGGGACTCAGCCCCAGCATTTT. Translated: CASSETQGTQPQHF. V usage is TRBV6-5 and J usage is TRBJ1-5; possibly TRBD1 for D (6 bases). Trimming pared 5 bases from V and 6 bases from J, leaving 14 bases between. The CDR3 contains 14 residues. Germline CDR1 reads MNHEY; CDR2 reads SVGAGI.

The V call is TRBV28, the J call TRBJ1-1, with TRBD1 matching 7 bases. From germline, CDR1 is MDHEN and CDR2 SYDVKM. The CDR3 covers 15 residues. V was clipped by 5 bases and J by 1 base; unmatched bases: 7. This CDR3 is CASSTSGQSNTEAFF. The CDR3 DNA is TGTGCCAGCAGTACATCGGGACAGTCGAACACTGAAGCTTTCTTT.

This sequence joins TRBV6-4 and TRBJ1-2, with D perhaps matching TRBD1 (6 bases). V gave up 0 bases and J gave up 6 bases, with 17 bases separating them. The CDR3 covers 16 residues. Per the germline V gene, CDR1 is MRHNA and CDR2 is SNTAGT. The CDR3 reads CASSDSARGARDGYTF. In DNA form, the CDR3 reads TGTGCCAGCAGTGACTCTGCGAGGGGGGCCCGCGATGGCTACACCTTC.

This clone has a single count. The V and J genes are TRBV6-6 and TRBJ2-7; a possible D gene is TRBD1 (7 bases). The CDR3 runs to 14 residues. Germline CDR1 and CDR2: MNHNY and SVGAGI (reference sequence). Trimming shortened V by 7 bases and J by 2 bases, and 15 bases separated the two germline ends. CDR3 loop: CASNRQGGTYEQYF. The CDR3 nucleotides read TGTGCCAGCAACCGACAGGGAGGTACCTACGAGCAGTACTTC.

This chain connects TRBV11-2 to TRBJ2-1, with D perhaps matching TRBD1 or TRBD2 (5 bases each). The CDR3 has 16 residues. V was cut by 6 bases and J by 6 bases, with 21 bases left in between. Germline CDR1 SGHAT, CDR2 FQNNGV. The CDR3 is CASRRTGGDSVNEQFF. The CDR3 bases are TGTGCCAGCAGACGAACTGGGGGTGATAGCGTCAATGAGCAGTTCTTC. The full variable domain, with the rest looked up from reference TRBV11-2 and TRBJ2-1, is EAGVAQSPRYKIIEKRQSVAFWCNPISGHATLYWYQQILGQGPKLLIQFQNNGVVDDSQLPKDRFSAERLKGVDSTLKIQPAKLEDSAVYLCASRRTGGDSVNEQFFGPGTRLTVL.

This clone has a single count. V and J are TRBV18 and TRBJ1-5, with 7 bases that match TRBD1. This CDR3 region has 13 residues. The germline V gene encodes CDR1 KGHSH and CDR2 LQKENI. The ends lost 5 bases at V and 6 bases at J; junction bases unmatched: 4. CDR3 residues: CASSGQAGQPQHF. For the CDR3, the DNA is TGTGCCAGCTCAGGACAGGCTGGTCAGCCCCAGCATTTT.

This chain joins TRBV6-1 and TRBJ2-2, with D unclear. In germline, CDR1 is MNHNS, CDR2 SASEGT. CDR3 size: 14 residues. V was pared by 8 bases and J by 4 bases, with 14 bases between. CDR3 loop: CASRQAQVTGELFF. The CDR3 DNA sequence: TGTGCCAGCCGACAAGCCCAGGTCACCGGGGAGCTGTTTTTT.

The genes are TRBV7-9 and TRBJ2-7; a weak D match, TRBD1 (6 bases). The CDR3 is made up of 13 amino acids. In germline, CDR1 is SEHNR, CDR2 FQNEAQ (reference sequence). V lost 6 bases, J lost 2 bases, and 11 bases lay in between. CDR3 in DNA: TGTGCCAGCAGGACGACAGGCACCTACGAGCAGTACTTC. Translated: CASRTTGTYEQYF.

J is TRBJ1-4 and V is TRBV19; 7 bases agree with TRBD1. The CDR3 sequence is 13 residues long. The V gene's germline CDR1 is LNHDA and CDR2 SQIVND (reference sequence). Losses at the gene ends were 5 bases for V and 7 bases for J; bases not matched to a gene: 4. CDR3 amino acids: CASSDRAGEKLFF. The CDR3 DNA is TGTGCCAGTAGTGACAGGGCGGGTGAAAAACTGTTTTTT.

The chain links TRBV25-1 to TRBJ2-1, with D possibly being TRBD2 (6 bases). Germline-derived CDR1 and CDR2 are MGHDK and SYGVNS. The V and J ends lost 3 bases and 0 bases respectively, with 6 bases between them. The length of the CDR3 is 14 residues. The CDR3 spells CASSETSSYNEQFF. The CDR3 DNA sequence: TGTGCCAGCAGTGAGACTAGCTCCTACAATGAGCAGTTCTTC.

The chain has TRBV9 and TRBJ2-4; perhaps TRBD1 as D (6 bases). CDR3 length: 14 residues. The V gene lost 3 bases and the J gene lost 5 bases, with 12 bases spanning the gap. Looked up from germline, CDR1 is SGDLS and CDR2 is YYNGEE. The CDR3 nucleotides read TGTGCCAGCAGCGCCACAGGGAAACAAAACATTCAGTACTTC. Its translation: CASSATGKQNIQYF.

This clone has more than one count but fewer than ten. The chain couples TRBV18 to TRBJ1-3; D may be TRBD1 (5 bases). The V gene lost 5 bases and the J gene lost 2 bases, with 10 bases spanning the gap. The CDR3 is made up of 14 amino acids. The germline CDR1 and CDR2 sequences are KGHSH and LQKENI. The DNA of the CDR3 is TGTGCCAGCTCAGGGCAGGGCGCTGGAAACACCATATATTTT. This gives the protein CASSGQGAGNTIYF.

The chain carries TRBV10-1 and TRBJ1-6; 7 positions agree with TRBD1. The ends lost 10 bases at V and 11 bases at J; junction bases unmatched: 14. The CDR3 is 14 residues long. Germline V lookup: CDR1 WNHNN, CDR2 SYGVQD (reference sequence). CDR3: CATSDGTDSTPLHF. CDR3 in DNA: TGCGCCACCTCGGACGGGACAGATTCGACACCCCTCCACTTT.

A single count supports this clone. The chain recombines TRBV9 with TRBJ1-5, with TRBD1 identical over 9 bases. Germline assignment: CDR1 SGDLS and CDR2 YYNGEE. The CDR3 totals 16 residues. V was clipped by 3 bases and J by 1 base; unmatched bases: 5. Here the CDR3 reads CASSAGTGSSNQPQHF. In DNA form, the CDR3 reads TGTGCCAGCAGCGCCGGGACAGGGTCGAGCAATCAGCCCCAGCATTTT.

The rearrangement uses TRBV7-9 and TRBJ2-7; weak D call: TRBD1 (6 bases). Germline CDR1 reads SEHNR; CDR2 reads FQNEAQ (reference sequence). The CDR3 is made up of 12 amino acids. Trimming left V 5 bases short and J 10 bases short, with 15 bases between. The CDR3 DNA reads TGTGCCAGCAGCCCCTTACAGGGAGACCAGTACTTC. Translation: CASSPLQGDQYF.

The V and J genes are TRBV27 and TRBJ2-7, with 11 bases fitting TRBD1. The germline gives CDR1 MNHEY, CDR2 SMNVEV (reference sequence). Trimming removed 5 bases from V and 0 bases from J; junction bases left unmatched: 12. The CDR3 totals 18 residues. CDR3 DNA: TGTGCCAGCAGTGCCCGGACAGGGGGCCTCTTAAGCTCCTACGAGCAGTACTTC. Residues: CASSARTGGLLSSYEQYF.

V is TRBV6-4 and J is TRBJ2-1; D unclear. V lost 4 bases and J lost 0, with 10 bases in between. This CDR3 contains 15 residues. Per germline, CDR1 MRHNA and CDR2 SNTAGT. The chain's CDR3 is CASSAFGTSYNEQFF. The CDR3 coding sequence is TGTGCCAGCAGTGCCTTCGGAACCTCCTACAATGAGCAGTTCTTC.

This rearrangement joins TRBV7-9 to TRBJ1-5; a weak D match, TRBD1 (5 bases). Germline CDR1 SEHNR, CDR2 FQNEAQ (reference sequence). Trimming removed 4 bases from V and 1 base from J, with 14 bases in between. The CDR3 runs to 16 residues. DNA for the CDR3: TGTGCCAGCAGCTCCCAATTTGGGGGGAGCAATCAGCCCCAGCATTTT. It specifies CASSSQFGGSNQPQHF.

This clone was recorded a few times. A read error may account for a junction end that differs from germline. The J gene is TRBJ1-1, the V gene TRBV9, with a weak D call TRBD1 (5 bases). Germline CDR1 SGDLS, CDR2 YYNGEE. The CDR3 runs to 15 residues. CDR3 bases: TGTGCCAGCAGCGTGGGGGAGGGTTTGAACGCTGAAGCTTTCTTT. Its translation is CASSVGEGLNAEAFF.

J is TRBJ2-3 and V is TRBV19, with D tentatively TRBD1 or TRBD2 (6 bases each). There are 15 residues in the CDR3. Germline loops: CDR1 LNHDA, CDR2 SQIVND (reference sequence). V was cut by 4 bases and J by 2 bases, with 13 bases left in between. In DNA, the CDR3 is TGTGCCAGTAGTAGGGGGGCCACAAACACAGATACGCAGTATTTT. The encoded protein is CASSRGATNTDTQYF.

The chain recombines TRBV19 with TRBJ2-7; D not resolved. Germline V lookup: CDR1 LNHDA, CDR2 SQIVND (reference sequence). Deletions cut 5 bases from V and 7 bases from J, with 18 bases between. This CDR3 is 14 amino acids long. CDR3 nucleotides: TGTGCCAGTAGTCCGGACGGAGTGCTCCGGGAGCAGTACTTC. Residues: CASSPDGVLREQYF.

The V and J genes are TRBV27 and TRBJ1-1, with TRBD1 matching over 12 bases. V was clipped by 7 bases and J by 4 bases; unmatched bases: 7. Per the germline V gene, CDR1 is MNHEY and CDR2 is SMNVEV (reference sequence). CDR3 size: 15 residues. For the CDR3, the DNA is TGTGCCAGCACGTGGGGACAGGGGGCTTCCACTGAAGCTTTCTTT. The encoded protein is CASTWGQGASTEAFF.

CDR3 residues: CASSLDGTAGTQYF. CDR3 DNA: TGTGCCAGCAGCTTAGATGGTACAGCGGGGACCCAGTACTTC. This chain joins TRBV11-3 and TRBJ2-5; TRBD2 might be the D (6 bases). Trimming stripped 0 bases from V and 7 bases from J, with 12 bases between. Germline lookup yields CDR1 SGHNT and CDR2 YENEEA. The CDR3 spans 14 residues. Full variable domain (remainder filled in from reference TRBV11-3 and TRBJ2-5): EAGVVQSPRYKIIEKKQPVAFWCNPISGHNTLYWYLQNLGQGPELLIRYENEEAVDDSQLPKDRFSAERLKGVDSTLKIQPAELGDSAVYLCASSLDGTAGTQYFGPGTRLLVL.

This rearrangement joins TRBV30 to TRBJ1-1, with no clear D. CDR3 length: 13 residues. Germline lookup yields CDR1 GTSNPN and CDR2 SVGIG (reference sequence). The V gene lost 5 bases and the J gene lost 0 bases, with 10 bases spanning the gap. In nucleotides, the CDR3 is TGTGCCTGGTCAGGACGGGTGAACACTGAAGCTTTCTTT. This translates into CAWSGRVNTEAFF.